What follows describes a single T cell receptor beta chain. Its antigen is not identified. The sample comes from a study of breast tumors, draining lymph nodes, adjacent tissues. Samples came from axillary lymph nodes draining the breast cancer. Trimming cost V 4 bases and J 5 bases, with 20 bases left between them. CDR1 is SNHLY, CDR2 FYNNEI, per germline. CDR3 length: 16 residues. TCRdb itself ran the multiplex PCR reads through MiXCR, one entry per CDR3 protein. The table records fewer than 250,000 distinct CDR3 sequences, less than 40% of them present only once. Study-wide points: Findings are consistent with lymph node origin and intratumoral expansion of most tumor T cells. Luminal-like breast cancer showed significantly higher tumor–nontumor repertoire similarity than basal-like. Compared with lymph nodes, tumors were less diverse; compared with nontumor tissue, more.

The rearrangement uses TRBV2 and TRBJ2-5; D may be TRBD1 or TRBD2 (5 bases each). The sample comprised axillary lymph node tissue. This sequence originates from a female donor with breast cancer. Some clones in this sample may be carry-over from other donors' samples. The CDR3 loop reads CASSVGDGVASETQYF. CDR3 DNA sequence: TGTGCCAGCAGTGTAGGGGATGGGGTAGCGAGCGAGACCCAGTACTTC.